The 17 T cell receptor beta chains below come from one sample, sequenced in a study of cytomegalovirus exposure and HLA in healthy donors. Researchers ran the PCR with 60 Vbeta and 13 Jbeta primers. Produced via immunoSEQ multiplex PCR; TCRdb's table is partial and in-frame only. The table shows about 130,000 clones, with 75% to 90% occurring only once. What was sequenced was PBMCs. The receptor source for this set is a male donor in good health and CMV-seronegative.

This clone was found once. The chain combines TRBV27 with TRBJ1-6, with D possibly TRBD1 on 5 matching bases. Trimming stripped 3 bases from V and 5 bases from J, with 23 bases between. The CDR3 sequence is 19 residues long. From germline, CDR1 is MNHEY and CDR2 SMNVEV (reference sequence). Here the CDR3 reads CASSFSRAGLLRNNSPLHF. In DNA, the CDR3 is TGTGCCAGCAGTTTCTCCAGGGCGGGGCTCCTTCGAAATAATTCACCCCTCCACTTT.

This clone was observed a single time. The chain links TRBV7-2 to TRBJ2-3, with 8 bases that match TRBD1. Germline V gene data show CDR1 as SGHTA and CDR2 as FQGNSA. Losses at the gene ends were 6 bases for V and 4 bases for J; bases not matched to a gene: 6. This CDR3 is built from 14 residues. The CDR3 is CASRPDRDPDTQYF. As DNA, the CDR3 is TGTGCCAGCAGGCCGGACAGGGACCCAGATACGCAGTATTTT. The whole variable domain, filled in from reference TRBV7-2 and TRBJ2-3, reads GAGVSQSPSNKVTEKGKDVELRCDPISGHTALYWYRQSLGQGLEFLIYFQGNSAPDKSGLPSDRFSAERTGGSVSTLTIQRTQQEDSAVYLCASRPDRDPDTQYFGPGTRLTVL.

J is TRBJ2-5 and V is TRBV30, with D tentatively TRBD2 (6 bases). V lost 5 bases and J lost 5, with 15 bases in between. This CDR3 has 13 residues. Germline CDR1 and CDR2: GTSNPN and SVGIG (reference sequence). The CDR3 sequence: CAWGTVRGETQYF. In DNA form, the CDR3 reads TGTGCCTGGGGGACGGTTCGGGGGGAGACCCAGTACTTC. The full variable domain, with the rest looked up from reference TRBV30 and TRBJ2-5, is SQTIHQWPATLVQPVGSPLSLECTVEGTSNPNLYWYRQAAGRGLQLLFYSVGIGQISSEVPQNLSASRPQDRQFILSSKKLLLSDSGFYLCAWGTVRGETQYFGPGTRLLVL.

The gene calls are TRBV28 and TRBJ2-7; D is uncertain. CDR1 is MDHEN, CDR2 SYDVKM, per germline. The CDR3 is 11 residues long. The germline V and J ends were trimmed by 6 bases and 3 bases, with 6 bases remaining between them. This chain's CDR3 is CASRGYYEQYF. Here the CDR3 DNA reads TGTGCCAGCAGGGGCTACTACGAGCAGTACTTC.

This clone was recorded once. The V and J genes are TRBV7-9 and TRBJ2-2; 7 bases are a match to TRBD2. The trim removed 8 bases at V and 7 bases at J, leaving 16 bases unmatched. The CDR3 is 16 amino acids. In germline, CDR1 is SEHNR, CDR2 FQNEAQ (reference sequence). The CDR3 reads CASLLDPLAEGGELFF. Here the CDR3 DNA reads TGTGCCAGCTTACTCGACCCCCTAGCGGAAGGCGGGGAGCTGTTTTTT.

This sequence joins TRBV10-3 and TRBJ1-1, with 7 bases identical to TRBD1. This CDR3 has 13 amino acids. Germline CDR1 ENHRY, CDR2 SYGVKD. V shed 6 bases, J shed 5 bases, and the junction held 6 bases outside the gene matches. CDR3 sequence (DNA): TGTGCCATCAGCTTCGGGACAGAGACTGAAGCTTTCTTT. This encodes CAISFGTETEAFF.

The V call is TRBV11-2, the J call TRBJ2-7, with a tentative D call TRBD1 (6 bases). Germline V gives CDR1 SGHAT, CDR2 FQNNGV. Trimming left V 6 bases short and J 3 bases short, with 21 bases between. CDR3 length: 16 amino acids. The CDR3 DNA reads TGTGCCAGCAGGTATCCCGGACAGAGGGGAGACTACGAGCAGTACTTC. Its protein is CASRYPGQRGDYEQYF.

The rearrangement joins TRBV5-1 to TRBJ2-3; no reliable D call. Germline CDR1 SGHRS, CDR2 YFSETQ. V was cut by 0 bases and J by 3 bases, with 8 bases left in between. The CDR3 is made up of 14 amino acids. The CDR3 is CASSLGHLTDTQYF. The CDR3 DNA reads as TGCGCCAGCAGCTTGGGGCACCTGACAGATACGCAGTATTTT.

The chain is built from TRBV6-6 and TRBJ2-7; D might be TRBD1 (5 bases). The germline V gene encodes CDR1 MNHNY and CDR2 SVGAGI (reference sequence). CDR3 length equals 16 residues. Trimming removed 0 bases at V and 6 bases at J, with 18 bases between. Here the CDR3 reads CASSYSTDIGWVEQYF. In DNA, the CDR3 is TGTGCCAGCAGTTACTCGACGGACATCGGCTGGGTCGAGCAGTACTTC.

This clone was observed a single time. The same CDR3 can be traced to other DNA sequences in this sample. The chain recombines TRBV9 with TRBJ2-2; 7 bases fit TRBD2. The germline V gene encodes CDR1 SGDLS and CDR2 YYNGEE. The CDR3 is made up of 15 amino acids. With 2 bases clipped from V and 2 bases from J, the junction kept 3 bases outside the gene matches. The CDR3, as DNA: TGTGCCAGCAGCGTGGGGACTACCAACACCGGGGAGCTGTTTTTT. This translates into CASSVGTTNTGELFF.

This sequence joins TRBV2 and TRBJ1-2; 7 nucleotides line up with TRBD1. V dropped 2 bases and J dropped 2; count of bases not matched to a gene: 5. The CDR3 spans 15 residues. Germline V CDR1 and CDR2: SNHLY, FYNNEI. The CDR3 sequence is CASSETAGGNYGYTF. The CDR3 DNA is TGTGCCAGCAGTGAAACGGCAGGGGGGAACTATGGCTACACCTTC.

The chain's CDR3 is CASSYGIGVNEKLFF. The CDR3 coding sequence is TGTGCCAGCAGTTACGGGATAGGGGTTAATGAAAAACTGTTTTTT. This chain connects TRBV6-5 to TRBJ1-4, with D possibly matching TRBD1 (5 bases). The CDR3 is made up of 15 amino acids. The V end was cut by 2 bases, the J end by 4 bases, with 11 bases between. Germline V gives CDR1 MNHEY, CDR2 SVGAGI.

V usage is TRBV9 and J usage is TRBJ2-3; D perhaps matches TRBD1 (6 bases). Germline CDR1 is SGDLS and CDR2 is YYNGEE. CDR3 length: 18 amino acids. V lost 0 bases and J 2 bases, leaving 19 bases between the germline ends. The CDR3 is CASSVATARGQLTDTQYF. For the CDR3, the DNA is TGTGCCAGCAGCGTAGCTACGGCAAGGGGACAACTCACAGATACGCAGTATTTT.

The chain recombines TRBV19 with TRBJ1-1; TRBD1 matches 11 bases. The CDR3 extends over 16 amino acids. J gave up 3 bases and V 4 bases, and 7 bases lay outside the gene matches. Germline lookup yields CDR1 LNHDA and CDR2 SQIVND (reference sequence). CDR3 sequence: CASSKWTGGRDTEAFF. The CDR3 DNA sequence: TGTGCCAGTAGTAAGTGGACAGGGGGCAGAGACACTGAAGCTTTCTTT.

The genes are TRBV5-1 and TRBJ2-5, with D tentatively TRBD2 (6 bases). This CDR3 comprises 15 residues. CDR1 is SGHRS, CDR2 YFSETQ, per germline. The V gene lost 2 bases and the J gene lost 3 bases, with 14 bases spanning the gap. CDR3 sequence reads: CASSLGLADEETQYF. The DNA for the CDR3 is TGCGCCAGCAGCTTAGGGTTAGCGGATGAAGAGACCCAGTACTTC.

The rearrangement uses TRBV30 and TRBJ2-2; possible D gene TRBD1, 5 bases. Germline V lookup: CDR1 GTSNPN, CDR2 SVGIG (reference sequence). The V end lost 2 bases, the J end lost 3 bases, and 13 bases lay between the germline ends. The CDR3 sequence is 15 residues long. Written as DNA, the CDR3 is TGTGCCTGGAGTTACCGGACACGGGACACCGGGGAGCTGTTTTTT. Translation: CAWSYRTRDTGELFF. Full variable domain (rest looked up from reference TRBV30 and TRBJ2-2): SQTIHQWPATLVQPVGSPLSLECTVEGTSNPNLYWYRQAAGRGLQLLFYSVGIGQISSEVPQNLSASRPQDRQFILSSKKLLLSDSGFYLCAWSYRTRDTGELFFGEGSRLTVL.

This clone was detected only once. The chain recombines TRBV19 with TRBJ1-6; a weak D match, TRBD1 (6 bases). Per germline, CDR1 LNHDA and CDR2 SQIVND (reference sequence). Trimming cost V 10 bases and J 9 bases, with 16 bases left between them. CDR3 length: 13 residues. CDR3 amino acids: CATHPGVGSPLHF. Written as DNA, the CDR3 is TGTGCCACTCATCCAGGGGTCGGTTCACCCCTCCACTTT. Looking up the rest from reference TRBV19 and TRBJ1-6 gives the full variable domain: DGGITQSPKYLFRKEGQNVTLSCEQNLNHDAMYWYRQDPGQGLRLIYYSQIVNDFQKGDIAEGYSVSREKKESFPLTVTSAQKNPTAFYLCATHPGVGSPLHFGNGTRLTVT.